This entry lists 7 T cell receptor beta chains sequenced from one sample in a study of CD8+CD57+ T cells in acquired aplastic anemia. Genomic DNA acted as the template from which TCR beta VDJ combination and CDR3 sequence profiling were carried out. MiXCR was run by TCRdb on the reads, yielding one entry per CDR3 protein. The top ten clones hold 16% of a sample with around 190,000 distinct CDR3 sequences, 54% of them seen once. Sequenced sample: sorted CD4+, CD8+, or CD8+CD57+ T cells (not recorded which) from PBMCs. All receptors derive from a human donor in good health, serving as a control.

There are a few counts of this clonotype. The gene calls are TRBV24-1 and TRBJ1-3, with TRBD1 as a possible D gene (5 bases). Trimming left V 4 bases short and J 0 bases short, with 12 bases between. This CDR3 is built from 16 residues. CDR1 KGHDR and CDR2 SFDVKD come from the germline V gene. CDR3 residues: CATSDPTANSGNTIYF. CDR3 bases: TGTGCCACCAGTGACCCGACAGCTAACTCTGGAAACACCATATATTTT.

This clonotype was seen at least ten times. The chain has TRBV5-6 and TRBJ1-3; 8 bases are shared with TRBD1. Germline V gives CDR1 SGHDT, CDR2 YYEEEE. The CDR3 has 14 amino acids. The ends lost 4 bases at V and 7 bases at J; junction bases unmatched: 7. CDR3 in DNA: TGTGCCAGCAGCCCCGGACAGGGACTGAACACCATATATTTT. It specifies CASSPGQGLNTIYF.

This rearrangement joins TRBV20-1 to TRBJ1-1, with D perhaps matching TRBD1 (6 bases). The CDR3 has 12 amino acids. The V end was cut by 4 bases, the J end by 6 bases, with 12 bases between. Germline loops: CDR1 DFQATT, CDR2 SNEGSKA (reference sequence). CDR3 protein: CSATSGGAEAFF. The CDR3 DNA reads TGCAGTGCTACTAGCGGGGGCGCTGAAGCTTTCTTT.

This clonotype showed up many times. The chain joins TRBV6-1 to TRBJ1-6; 8 bases line up with TRBD1. The CDR3 has 14 amino acids. From germline, CDR1 is MNHNS and CDR2 SASEGT. Trimming cost V 8 bases and J 12 bases; bases outside gene matches: 12. In DNA, the CDR3 is TGTGCCAGCCTGGCAGACGGGACAGGTCGACCCCTCCACTTT. Its translation: CASLADGTGRPLHF.

This clonotype was detected many times. The chain carries TRBV7-2 and TRBJ1-4; D might be TRBD1 (5 bases). The length of the CDR3 is 14 residues. V was cut by 3 bases and J by 5 bases, with 10 bases left in between. CDR1 SGHTA and CDR2 FQGNSA come from the germline V gene. The CDR3 DNA reads as TGTGCCAGCAGCTTTGGGGCCTTAAATGAAAAACTGTTTTTT. Translating gives CASSFGALNEKLFF.

V is TRBV19 and J is TRBJ1-3, with D uncertain. With 3 bases removed from V and 4 bases from J, the gap between germline ends came to 4 bases. This CDR3 region has 12 residues. The germline CDR1 and CDR2 sequences are LNHDA and SQIVND (reference sequence). The CDR3, as DNA: TGTGCCAGTAGTATCGGAGGAAACACCATATATTTT. Translation: CASSIGGNTIYF.

The chain is built from TRBV20-1 and TRBJ1-2; no reliable D call. CDR1 and CDR2 (germline): DFQATT, SNEGSKA (reference sequence). The CDR3 covers 14 residues. The germline V and J ends were trimmed by 6 bases and 0 bases, with 14 bases remaining between them. CDR3 bases: TGCAGTGCATTCGGGTCGTACGCTAACTATGGCTACACCTTC. This gives the protein CSAFGSYANYGYTF.